This entry describes one T cell receptor (beta chain). Antigen specificity is unknown. J gave up 3 bases and V 3 bases, and 7 bases lay outside the gene matches. The CDR3 covers 15 residues. Per the germline V gene, CDR1 is SGHAT and CDR2 is FQNNGV. This sample is part of a study of cytomegalovirus exposure and HLA in healthy donors. Study context: Samples from HLA-typed donors yielded about 85 million unique TCRs in an early data release. Points from the study as a whole: Rarity marked most TCR sequences, yet some public TCRs occurred in many donors.

The study ran its PCR with 60 Vbeta and 13 Jbeta primers. Produced via immunoSEQ multiplex PCR; TCRdb's table is partial and in-frame only. The sample shows some 150,000 clones, more than 65% of them seen only once. The TCR originated in a woman aged 25 to 39 in good health and CMV-seronegative. What was sequenced was PBMCs. V gene TRBV11-2 combines with J gene TRBJ2-7, with TRBD1 identical over 8 bases. The CDR3 coding sequence is TGTGCCAGCAGCTTCGAGACAGGGGAAGACTACGAGCAGTACTTC. This sequence encodes CASSFETGEDYEQYF.